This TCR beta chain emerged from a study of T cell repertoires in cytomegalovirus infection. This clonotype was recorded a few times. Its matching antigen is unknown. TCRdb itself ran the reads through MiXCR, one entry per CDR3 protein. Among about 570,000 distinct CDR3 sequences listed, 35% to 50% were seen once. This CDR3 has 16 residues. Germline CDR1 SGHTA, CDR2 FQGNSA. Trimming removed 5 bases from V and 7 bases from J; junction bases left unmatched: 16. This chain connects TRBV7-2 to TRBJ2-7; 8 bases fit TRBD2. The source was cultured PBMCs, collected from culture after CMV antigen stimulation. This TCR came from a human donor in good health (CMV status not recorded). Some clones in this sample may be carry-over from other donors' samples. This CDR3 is CASSAAAGGRAREQYF. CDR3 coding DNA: TGTGCCAGCAGCGCTGCGGCGGGAGGACGGGCGCGGGAGCAGTACTTC.